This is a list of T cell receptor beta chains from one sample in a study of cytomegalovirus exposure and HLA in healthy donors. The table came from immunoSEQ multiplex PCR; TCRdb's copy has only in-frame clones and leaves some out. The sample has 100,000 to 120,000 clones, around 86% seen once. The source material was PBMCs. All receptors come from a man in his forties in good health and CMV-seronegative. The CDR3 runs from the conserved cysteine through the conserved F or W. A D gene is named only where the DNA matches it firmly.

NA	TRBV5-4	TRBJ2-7	CASSMGTPYEQYF
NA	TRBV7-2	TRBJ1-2	CASSPGIYGYTF
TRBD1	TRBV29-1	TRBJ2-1	CSVEDRGSSFGTGGNEQFF
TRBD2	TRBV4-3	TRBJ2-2	CASSQEAGGQSGELFF
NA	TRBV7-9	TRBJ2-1	CASRIGTFRRDNEQFF
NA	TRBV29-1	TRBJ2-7	CSVLGTDYYEQYF
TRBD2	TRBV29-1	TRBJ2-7	CSVEGEGEQYF
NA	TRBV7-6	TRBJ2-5	CASSLGSTSGRETQYF
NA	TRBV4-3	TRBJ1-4	CASSQASSSNEKLFF
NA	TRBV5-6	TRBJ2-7	CASSLGDYEQYF
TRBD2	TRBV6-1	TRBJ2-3	CASSVLAGATDTQYF
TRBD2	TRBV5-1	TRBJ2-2	CARRGSGGCSGELFF
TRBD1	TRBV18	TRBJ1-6	CASSPDREASPLHF
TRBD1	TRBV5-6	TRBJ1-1	CASSLYRGGTEAFF
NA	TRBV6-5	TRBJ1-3	CASSRGQSSGNTIYF